This T cell receptor beta chain was captured by sequencing in a study of T cell responses to AZD1222 COVID-19 vaccine. Study-wide background: Recipients boosted at about 4 weeks or about 12 weeks are pooled. Study-wide findings and caveats: Donors in the cohort were predominantly white British and more often female, and clonal diversity was possibly underestimated. Without day 14 samples, only post-peak T cell repertoires were studied.

As for this clone: What it recognizes is unknown.

With 4 bases removed from V and 8 bases from J, the gap between germline ends came to 7 bases. Germline CDR1 and CDR2: SGHNT and YYREEE (reference sequence). The CDR3 is 11 amino acids. TCRdb's copy holds only in-frame clones and misses some; the assay was immunoSEQ multiplex PCR. The repertoire holds about 150,000 clones, with less than 95% as singletons. The sequence was obtained from an adult in good health. The V gene is TRBV5-4, the J gene TRBJ2-1; D call uncertain. This sample comprised peripheral blood, obtained on day 0 of AZD1222 vaccination. CDR3 protein: CASSLDYEQFF. As DNA, the CDR3 is TGTGCCAGCAGCCTGGATTATGAGCAGTTCTTC.